The 14 T cell receptor beta chains listed next were all sequenced from one sample in a study of blood T cells in healthy people across ages. Primed by a sample-barcoded 5' primer and a J-beta primer mix, a second PCR proceeded for about 7 to 12 cycles. TCRdb redid the calling of the 5' RACE reads with MiXCR, one entry per CDR3 protein. Of about 800,000 distinct CDR3 sequences in the sample, about 62% were seen once. The material sequenced was blood. The source is a man aged 25 to 45 in good health.

The gene calls are TRBV10-3 and TRBJ2-3; D unresolved. Trimming cost V 2 bases and J 3 bases, with 9 bases left between them. The CDR3 consists of 14 residues. Per germline, CDR1 ENHRY and CDR2 SYGVKD. CDR3 sequence: CAISEPAITDTQYF. The CDR3 DNA reads TGTGCCATCAGTGAGCCCGCTATTACAGATACGCAGTATTTT.

The chain links TRBV25-1 to TRBJ1-1; weak D call: TRBD1 (6 bases). This CDR3 contains 14 residues. The ends were cut back, 6 bases at V and 3 bases at J, with 14 bases in the middle. Germline lookup yields CDR1 MGHDK and CDR2 SYGVNS. The CDR3 sequence: CASRERGVDTEAFF. CDR3 nucleotide sequence: TGTGCCAGCAGGGAGAGGGGGGTGGACACTGAAGCTTTCTTT.

This clonotype was found a few times. The chain couples TRBV4-3 to TRBJ2-1; 9 bases are shared with TRBD2. CDR1 LGHNA and CDR2 YSLEER come from the germline V gene. V was pared by 0 bases and J by 10 bases, with 7 bases of the junction left unmatched. The CDR3 runs 15 residues. As DNA, the CDR3 is TGCGCCAGCAGCCAAGACCCGGGACTAGCAGGAGAGCAGTTCTTC. As protein: CASSQDPGLAGEQFF.

The chain couples TRBV20-1 to TRBJ1-2; the match to TRBD1 covers 9 bases. The V gene's germline CDR1 is DFQATT and CDR2 SNEGSKA (reference sequence). This CDR3 contains 13 residues. V was pared by 4 bases and J by 13 bases, with 13 bases of the junction left unmatched. This chain's CDR3 is CSAITPGTGKFTF. CDR3 nucleotides: TGCAGTGCTATAACTCCCGGGACAGGGAAGTTCACCTTC.

This clonotype came up many times. The rearrangement uses TRBV20-1 and TRBJ2-1; 7 bases line up with TRBD2. CDR1 DFQATT and CDR2 SNEGSKA come from the germline V gene (reference sequence). The CDR3 has 15 residues. The V gene end was trimmed by 4 bases and the J gene end by 5 bases; junction bases not matched to a gene: 11. CDR3 loop: CSATNPGTINNEQFF. DNA of the CDR3: TGCAGTGCTACCAATCCCGGGACTATCAACAATGAGCAGTTCTTC.

This chain links TRBV11-2 with TRBJ2-7; 9 nucleotides agree with TRBD1. Germline-derived CDR1 and CDR2 are SGHAT and FQNNGV. V shed 6 bases, J shed 3 bases, and the junction held 9 bases outside the gene matches. The CDR3 is 15 residues long. The CDR3 reads CASRGGQGPFYEQYF. In DNA form, the CDR3 reads TGTGCCAGCAGGGGCGGACAGGGGCCCTTCTACGAGCAGTACTTC.

As DNA, the CDR3 is TGTGCCAGCAGCCCTCAATGGCAGAACTACGAGCAGTACTTC. Protein product: CASSPQWQNYEQYF. The V call is TRBV7-2, the J call TRBJ2-7; D not certain. Per germline, CDR1 SGHTA and CDR2 FQGNSA. This CDR3 comprises 14 residues. Between the trimmed V and J ends, which lost 5 bases and 3 bases, there was a span of 14 bases. Full variable domain (rest looked up from reference TRBV7-2 and TRBJ2-7): GAGVSQSPSNKVTEKGKDVELRCDPISGHTALYWYRQSLGQGLEFLIYFQGNSAPDKSGLPSDRFSAERTGGSVSTLTIQRTQQEDSAVYLCASSPQWQNYEQYFGPGTRLTVT.

V is TRBV20-1 and J is TRBJ2-1, with TRBD2 matching over 10 bases. Unmatched junction bases numbered 8, after V lost 3 bases and J lost 9 bases. Germline assignment: CDR1 DFQATT and CDR2 SNEGSKA (reference sequence). The CDR3 runs to 14 residues. Here the CDR3 DNA reads TGCAGTGCTAGGGTCCGGACTAGCGGACTTGAGCAGTTCTTC. Encoded protein: CSARVRTSGLEQFF.

The J gene is TRBJ2-7, the V gene TRBV4-3, with 7 bases identical to TRBD1. Germline assignment: CDR1 LGHNA and CDR2 YSLEER. The J segment lost 4 bases and the V segment lost 0 bases, leaving 9 bases of the junction unmatched. The CDR3 is made up of 16 amino acids. DNA for the CDR3: TGCGCCAGCAGCCAAGACAAGGCAGGGGGAAGGTACGAGCAGTACTTC. It encodes CASSQDKAGGRYEQYF.

The rearrangement joins TRBV19 to TRBJ2-1, with TRBD2 identical over 13 bases. V lost 7 bases and J lost 7; bases outside the gene matches: 7. This CDR3 is 15 amino acids long. CDR1 and CDR2 from the germline V gene are LNHDA and SQIVND (reference sequence). CDR3 protein: CASKTSGRAENEQFF. Written as DNA, the CDR3 is TGTGCCAGTAAAACTAGCGGGAGGGCCGAGAATGAGCAGTTCTTC.

The rearrangement joins TRBV7-2 to TRBJ2-7; perhaps D is TRBD1 or TRBD2 (7 bases each). This CDR3 is 13 amino acids long. The V gene lost 5 bases and the J gene lost 4 bases, with 12 bases spanning the gap. Germline V gives CDR1 SGHTA, CDR2 FQGNSA. The CDR3: CASSQGGEYEQYF. CDR3 DNA sequence: TGTGCCAGCAGCCAGGGGGGGGAATACGAGCAGTACTTC.

The chain recombines TRBV11-2 with TRBJ1-5; D is unclear. This CDR3 region has 13 residues. Germline CDR1 SGHAT, CDR2 FQNNGV. Trimming left V 8 bases short and J 3 bases short, with 11 bases between. The CDR3 nucleotides read TGTGCCAGCGCCACCTTCCCCAATCAGCCCCAGCATTTT. It encodes CASATFPNQPQHF. Together with reference TRBV11-2 and TRBJ1-5, the CDR3 gives the full variable domain: EAGVAQSPRYKIIEKRQSVAFWCNPISGHATLYWYQQILGQGPKLLIQFQNNGVVDDSQLPKDRFSAERLKGVDSTLKIQPAKLEDSAVYLCASATFPNQPQHFGDGTRLSIL.

The chain is built from TRBV28 and TRBJ1-4; no clear D gene. Germline CDR1 is MDHEN and CDR2 is SYDVKM. This CDR3 is 14 amino acids long. Deletions cut 6 bases from V and 6 bases from J, with 14 bases between. The DNA of the CDR3 is TGTGCCAGCAGCCTTGGATTTCCCCATGAAAAACTGTTTTTT. It yields the protein CASSLGFPHEKLFF.

The genes are TRBV4-3 and TRBJ1-4; tentative D call: TRBD1 (5 bases). Germline V gene sequence: CDR1 LGHNA, CDR2 YSLEER. Trimming took off 1 base at V and 5 bases at J, with 14 bases between the two ends. The CDR3 length is 16 residues. CDR3 protein: CASSQALTAINEKLFF. The CDR3, as DNA: TGCGCCAGCAGCCAAGCCCTGACAGCAATCAATGAAAAACTGTTTTTT.